The text below deals with one TCR beta chain. Its antigen remains unknown. This entry comes from a study of cytomegalovirus exposure and HLA in healthy donors. The V end lost 6 bases, the J end lost 10 bases, and 19 bases lay between the germline ends. Germline assignment: CDR1 SGHAT and CDR2 FQNNGV. The CDR3 runs 15 residues. Donors sampled were nominally healthy, though unrecorded immune exposures were likely. Study-level points and caveats: Among TCR sequences, most were rare, though some public TCRs appeared in many donors.

The study ran its PCR with 60 Vbeta and 13 Jbeta primers. The data were produced by immunoSEQ multiplex PCR, yet TCRdb's version contains in-frame clones alone and is incomplete. The sample yields around 50,000 clones, of which the top ten take up around 16%. The clonotype was recovered from a male donor in good health and CMV-seronegative. Sequenced input: PBMCs. The V gene is TRBV11-2, the J gene TRBJ1-6, with D unclear. The CDR3 reads CASSLAAADASPLHF. CDR3 DNA sequence: TGTGCCAGCAGTCTGGCGGCGGCTGATGCATCACCCCTCCACTTT. The full variable domain, its missing parts supplied by reference TRBV11-2 and TRBJ1-6, is EAGVAQSPRYKIIEKRQSVAFWCNPISGHATLYWYQQILGQGPKLLIQFQNNGVVDDSQLPKDRFSAERLKGVDSTLKIQPAKLEDSAVYLCASSLAAADASPLHFGNGTRLTVT.